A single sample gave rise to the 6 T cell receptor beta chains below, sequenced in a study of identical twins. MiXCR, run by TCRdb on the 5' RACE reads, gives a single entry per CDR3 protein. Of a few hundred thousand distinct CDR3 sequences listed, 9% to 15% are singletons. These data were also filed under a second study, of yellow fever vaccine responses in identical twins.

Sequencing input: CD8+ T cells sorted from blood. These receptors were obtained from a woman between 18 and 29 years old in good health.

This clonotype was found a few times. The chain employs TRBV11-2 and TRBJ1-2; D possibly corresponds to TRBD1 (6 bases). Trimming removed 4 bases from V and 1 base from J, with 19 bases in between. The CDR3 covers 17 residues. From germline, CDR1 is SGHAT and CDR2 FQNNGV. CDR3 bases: TGTGCCAGCAGCTCGTGGACAGCGGTCCCCCTTAACTATGGCTACACCTTC. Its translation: CASSSWTAVPLNYGYTF.

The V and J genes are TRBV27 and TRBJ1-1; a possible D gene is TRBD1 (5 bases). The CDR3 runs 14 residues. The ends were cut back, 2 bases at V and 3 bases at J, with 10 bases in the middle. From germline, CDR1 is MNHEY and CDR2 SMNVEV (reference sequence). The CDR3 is CASSLRDADTEAFF. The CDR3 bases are TGTGCCAGCAGTTTACGGGACGCGGACACTGAAGCTTTCTTT.

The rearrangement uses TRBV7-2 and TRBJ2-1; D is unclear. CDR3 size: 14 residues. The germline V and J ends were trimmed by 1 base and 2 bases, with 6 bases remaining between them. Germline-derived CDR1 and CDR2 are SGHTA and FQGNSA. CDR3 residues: CASSLGPAYNEQFF. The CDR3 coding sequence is TGTGCCAGCAGCTTAGGACCGGCCTACAATGAGCAGTTCTTC. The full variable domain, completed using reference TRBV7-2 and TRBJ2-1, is GAGVSQSPSNKVTEKGKDVELRCDPISGHTALYWYRQSLGQGLEFLIYFQGNSAPDKSGLPSDRFSAERTGGSVSTLTIQRTQQEDSAVYLCASSLGPAYNEQFFGPGTRLTVL.

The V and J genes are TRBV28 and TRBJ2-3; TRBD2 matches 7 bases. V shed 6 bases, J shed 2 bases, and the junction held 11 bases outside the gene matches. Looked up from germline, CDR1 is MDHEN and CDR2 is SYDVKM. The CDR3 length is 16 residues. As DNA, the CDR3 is TGTGCCAGCAGCCCCTGGCGGGAGCTGTACACAGATACGCAGTATTTT. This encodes CASSPWRELYTDTQYF.

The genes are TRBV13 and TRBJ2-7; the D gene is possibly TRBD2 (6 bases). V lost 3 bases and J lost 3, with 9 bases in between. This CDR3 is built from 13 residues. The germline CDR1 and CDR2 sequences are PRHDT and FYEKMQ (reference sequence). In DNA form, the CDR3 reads TGTGCCAGCAGCTTGGGACTTGACTACGAGCAGTACTTC. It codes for CASSLGLDYEQYF.

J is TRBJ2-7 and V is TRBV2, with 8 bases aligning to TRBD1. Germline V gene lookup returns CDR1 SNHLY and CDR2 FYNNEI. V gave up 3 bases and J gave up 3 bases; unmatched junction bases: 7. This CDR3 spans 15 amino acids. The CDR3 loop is CASSETDRAIYEQYF. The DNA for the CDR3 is TGTGCCAGCAGTGAGACGGACAGGGCGATCTACGAGCAGTACTTC.